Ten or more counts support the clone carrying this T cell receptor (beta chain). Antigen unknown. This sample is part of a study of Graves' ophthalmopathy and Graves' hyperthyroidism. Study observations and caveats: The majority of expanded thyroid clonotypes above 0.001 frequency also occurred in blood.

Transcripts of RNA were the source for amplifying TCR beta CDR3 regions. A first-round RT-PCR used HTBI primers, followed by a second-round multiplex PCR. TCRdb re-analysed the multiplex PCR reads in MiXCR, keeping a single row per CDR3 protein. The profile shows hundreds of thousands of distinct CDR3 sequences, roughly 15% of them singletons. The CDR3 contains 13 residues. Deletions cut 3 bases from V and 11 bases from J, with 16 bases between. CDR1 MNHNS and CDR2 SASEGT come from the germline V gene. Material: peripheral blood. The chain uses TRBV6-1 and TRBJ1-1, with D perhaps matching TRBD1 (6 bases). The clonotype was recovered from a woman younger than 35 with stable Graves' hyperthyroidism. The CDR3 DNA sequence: TGTGCCAGCAGTGACGGGATGCAGGGGCAGGCTTTCTTT. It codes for CASSDGMQGQAFF.